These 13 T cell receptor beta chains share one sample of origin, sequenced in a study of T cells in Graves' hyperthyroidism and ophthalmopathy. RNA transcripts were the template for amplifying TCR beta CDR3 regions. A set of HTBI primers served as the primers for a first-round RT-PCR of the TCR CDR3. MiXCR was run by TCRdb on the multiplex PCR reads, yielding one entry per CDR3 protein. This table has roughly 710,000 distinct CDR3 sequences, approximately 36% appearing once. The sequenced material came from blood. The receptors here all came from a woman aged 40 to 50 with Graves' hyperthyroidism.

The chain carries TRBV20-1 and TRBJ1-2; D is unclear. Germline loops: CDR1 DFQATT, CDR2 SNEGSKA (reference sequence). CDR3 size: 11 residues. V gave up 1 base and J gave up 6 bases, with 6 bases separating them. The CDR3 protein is CSARVADGYTF. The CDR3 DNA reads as TGCAGTGCTAGAGTGGCGGATGGCTACACCTTC.

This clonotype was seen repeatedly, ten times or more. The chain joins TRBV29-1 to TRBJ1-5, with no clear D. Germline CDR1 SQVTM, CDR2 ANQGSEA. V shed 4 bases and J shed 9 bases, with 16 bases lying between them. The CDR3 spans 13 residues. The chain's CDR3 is CSVVSQVPGPQHF. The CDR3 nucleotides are TGCAGCGTTGTTTCGCAGGTCCCAGGGCCCCAGCATTTT.

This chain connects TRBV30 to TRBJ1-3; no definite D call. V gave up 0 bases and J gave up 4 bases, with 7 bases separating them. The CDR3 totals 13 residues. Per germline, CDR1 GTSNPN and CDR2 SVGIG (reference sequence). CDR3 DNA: TGTGCCTGGAGTGTAGGTTACGGAAACACCATATATTTT. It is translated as CAWSVGYGNTIYF.

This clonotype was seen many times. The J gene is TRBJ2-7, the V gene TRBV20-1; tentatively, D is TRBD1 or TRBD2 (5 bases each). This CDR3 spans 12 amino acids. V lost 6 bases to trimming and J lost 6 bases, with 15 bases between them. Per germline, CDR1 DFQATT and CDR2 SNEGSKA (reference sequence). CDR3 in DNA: TGCAGTGCCCCCCGGGACCGCGTCGAGCAGTACTTC. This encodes CSAPRDRVEQYF.

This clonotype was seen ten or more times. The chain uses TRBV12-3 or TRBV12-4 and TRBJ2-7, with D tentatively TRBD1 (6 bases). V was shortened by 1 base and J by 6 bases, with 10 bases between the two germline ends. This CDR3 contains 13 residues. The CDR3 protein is CASSLGTAGEQYF. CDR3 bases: TGTGCCAGCAGTTTAGGGACAGCAGGCGAGCAGTACTTC.

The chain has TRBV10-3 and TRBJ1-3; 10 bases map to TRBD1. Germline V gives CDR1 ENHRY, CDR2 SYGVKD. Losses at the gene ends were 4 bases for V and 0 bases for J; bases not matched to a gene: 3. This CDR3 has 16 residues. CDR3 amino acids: CAISAGTGDSGNTIYF. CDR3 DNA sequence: TGTGCCATCAGTGCCGGGACAGGGGACTCTGGAAACACCATATATTTT.

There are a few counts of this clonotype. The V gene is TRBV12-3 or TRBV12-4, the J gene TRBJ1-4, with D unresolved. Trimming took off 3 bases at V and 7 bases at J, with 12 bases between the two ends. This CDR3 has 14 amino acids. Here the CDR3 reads CASSFPSRTEKLFF. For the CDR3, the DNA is TGTGCCAGCAGTTTTCCCTCCCGGACTGAAAAACTGTTTTTT.

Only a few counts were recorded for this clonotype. The CDR3 loop reads CASRSLGQIYEQYF. CDR3 coding DNA: TGTGCCAGCAGGTCTCTGGGACAGATCTACGAGCAGTACTTC. The chain combines TRBV6-5 with TRBJ2-7, with 7 positions matching TRBD1. The CDR3 is 14 amino acids. The germline V gene has CDR1 MNHEY and CDR2 SVGAGI. V was clipped by 6 bases and J by 3 bases; unmatched bases: 8.

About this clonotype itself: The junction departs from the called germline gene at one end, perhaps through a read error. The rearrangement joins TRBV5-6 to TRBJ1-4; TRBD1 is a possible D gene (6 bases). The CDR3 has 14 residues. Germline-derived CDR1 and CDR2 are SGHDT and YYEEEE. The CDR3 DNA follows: TGTGCCAGCAGCTTAATACAGGGTGATGAAGAACTGTTTTTT. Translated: CASSLIQGDEELFF.

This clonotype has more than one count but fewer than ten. The DNA of the CDR3 is TGTGCCAGCAGCTTAGGGATGACTGGGGGTCCCGGGGAGCTGTTTTTT. Encoded protein: CASSLGMTGGPGELFF. The V and J genes are TRBV7-2 and TRBJ2-2, with D possibly being TRBD1 or TRBD2 (5 bases each). CDR1 is SGHTA and CDR2 is FQGNSA in the germline V gene. Trimming removed 1 base at V and 6 bases at J, with 15 bases between. There are 16 residues in the CDR3.

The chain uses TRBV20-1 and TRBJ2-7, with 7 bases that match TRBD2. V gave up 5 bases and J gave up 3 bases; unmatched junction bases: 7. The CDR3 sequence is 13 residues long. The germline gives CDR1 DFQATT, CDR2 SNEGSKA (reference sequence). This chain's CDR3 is CSAASGTNYEQYF. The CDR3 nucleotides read TGCAGTGCTGCTTCCGGGACTAACTACGAGCAGTACTTC.

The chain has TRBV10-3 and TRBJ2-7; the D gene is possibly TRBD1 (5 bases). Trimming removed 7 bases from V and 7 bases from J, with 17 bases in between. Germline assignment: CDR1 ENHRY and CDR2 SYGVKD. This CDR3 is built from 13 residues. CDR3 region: CAITAVQGNEQYF. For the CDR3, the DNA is TGTGCCATCACCGCGGTCCAGGGCAATGAGCAGTACTTC.

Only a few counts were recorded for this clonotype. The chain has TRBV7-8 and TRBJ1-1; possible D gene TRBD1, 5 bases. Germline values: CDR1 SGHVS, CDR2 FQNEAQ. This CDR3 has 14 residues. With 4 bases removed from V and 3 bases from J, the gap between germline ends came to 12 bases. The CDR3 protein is CASSSGGSDTEAFF. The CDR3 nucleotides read TGTGCCAGCAGCTCGGGGGGTTCGGACACTGAAGCTTTCTTT.